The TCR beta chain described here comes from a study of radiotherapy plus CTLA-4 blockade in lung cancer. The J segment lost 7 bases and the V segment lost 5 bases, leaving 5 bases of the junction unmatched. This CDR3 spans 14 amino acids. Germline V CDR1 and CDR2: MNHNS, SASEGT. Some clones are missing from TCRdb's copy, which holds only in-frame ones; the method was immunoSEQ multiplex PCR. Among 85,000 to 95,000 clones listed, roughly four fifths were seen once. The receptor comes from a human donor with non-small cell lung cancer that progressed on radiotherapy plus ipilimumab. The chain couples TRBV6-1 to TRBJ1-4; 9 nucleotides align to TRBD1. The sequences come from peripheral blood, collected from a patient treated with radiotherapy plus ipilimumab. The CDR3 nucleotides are TGTGCCAGCAGTCTGGACAGGGGTGGTGAAAAACTGTTTTTT. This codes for CASSLDRGGEKLFF.